These 6 T cell receptor beta chains were all obtained from the same sample, sequenced in a study of T cell repertoires in cytomegalovirus infection. These receptors lack a known antigen. A single record per CDR3 protein comes from TCRdb applying MiXCR to the reads. The table shows fewer than 350,000 distinct CDR3 sequences, with 25% to 30% occurring only once. The sample consisted of cultured PBMCs, taken from culture after CMV antigen stimulation. These receptor sequences come from a human donor in good health (CMV status not recorded). Some clones in this sample may be carry-over from other donors' samples.

This chain uses TRBV5-5 with TRBJ1-4; D might be TRBD1 (5 bases). From germline, CDR1 is SGHKS and CDR2 YYEKEE (reference sequence). This CDR3 is built from 15 residues. The ends were cut back, 3 bases at V and 3 bases at J, with 12 bases in the middle. CDR3: CASSSTGGSNEKLFF. Here the CDR3 DNA reads TGTGCCAGCAGCTCAACCGGGGGGTCTAATGAAAAACTGTTTTTT. Using reference TRBV5-5 and TRBJ1-4 for the parts outside the CDR3, the full variable domain is DAGVTQSPTHLIKTRGQQVTLRCSPISGHKSVSWYQQVLGQGPQFIFQYYEKEERGRGNFPDRFSARQFPNYSSELNVNALLLGDSALYLCASSSTGGSNEKLFFGSGTQLSVL.

This clonotype was picked up many times. This chain connects TRBV7-9 to TRBJ1-2, with TRBD1 matching over 8 bases. From germline, CDR1 is SEHNR and CDR2 FQNEAQ (reference sequence). V gave up 2 bases and J gave up 3 bases; unmatched junction bases: 11. The CDR3 consists of 17 residues. The CDR3 loop reads CASSLFRGPQGDYGYTF. The CDR3 DNA reads as TGTGCCAGCAGCTTATTCAGGGGGCCACAGGGGGACTATGGCTACACCTTC.

This clonotype was seen more than once but under ten times. The rearrangement joins TRBV19 to TRBJ2-3; 10 bases agree with TRBD2. The CDR3 extends over 16 amino acids. Germline V gene sequence: CDR1 LNHDA, CDR2 SQIVND (reference sequence). With 5 bases clipped from V and 2 bases from J, the junction kept 7 bases outside the gene matches. The CDR3 sequence is CASSLLAGTPTDTQYF. CDR3 DNA: TGTGCCAGTAGTTTACTAGCGGGGACTCCCACAGATACGCAGTATTTT.

The J gene is TRBJ1-2, the V gene TRBV7-9; tentatively, D is TRBD1 (6 bases). V lost 4 bases and J 6 bases, leaving 9 bases between the germline ends. CDR1 and CDR2 (germline): SEHNR, FQNEAQ (reference sequence). CDR3 length: 12 amino acids. The CDR3 DNA follows: TGTGCCAGCAGCTCCAGGGGAGATGGCTACACCTTC. Its translation: CASSSRGDGYTF.

This rearrangement joins TRBV2 to TRBJ1-5; 9 positions agree with TRBD1. The CDR3 has 14 amino acids. Germline V CDR1 and CDR2: SNHLY, FYNNEI. Trimming removed 7 bases from V and 7 bases from J; junction bases left unmatched: 8. The chain's CDR3 is CASNPGQGEQPQHF. Written as DNA, the CDR3 is TGTGCCAGCAACCCGGGACAGGGAGAACAGCCCCAGCATTTT.

The chain recombines TRBV6-1 with TRBJ2-1; D is possibly TRBD1 (5 bases). Per germline, CDR1 MNHNS and CDR2 SASEGT. Between the trimmed V and J ends, which lost 4 bases and 12 bases, there was a span of 13 bases. This CDR3 is 12 amino acids long. The CDR3 DNA reads as TGTGCCAGCAGTGCAGGGATTCACAGGCAGTTCTTC. This sequence encodes CASSAGIHRQFF.